Below, 5 T cell receptor beta chains from the same sample are listed, as sequenced in a study of blood T cell repertoires in COVID-19. Generated by immunoSEQ multiplex PCR, the TCRdb table keeps only in-frame clones and is missing some. The sample has 230,000 or so clones; roughly 79% are singletons. Sequenced input: peripheral blood. Every receptor here comes from a woman older than 75 with COVID-19, enrolled during active disease.

The chain recombines TRBV4-1 with TRBJ2-5, with TRBD1 matching over 9 bases. V was clipped by 4 bases and J by 1 base; unmatched bases: 7. The CDR3 consists of 16 residues. Looked up from germline, CDR1 is MGHRA and CDR2 is YSYEKL. CDR3 sequence (DNA): TGCGCCAGCAGCCCAGGACAGGGGAGAGGCCAAGAGACCCAGTACTTC. Translation: CASSPGQGRGQETQYF.

This clone was detected only a few times. The chain recombines TRBV19 with TRBJ1-5; 7 bases match TRBD1. Germline V gene sequence: CDR1 LNHDA, CDR2 SQIVND (reference sequence). The length of the CDR3 is 16 residues. Trimming removed 5 bases from V and 5 bases from J; junction bases left unmatched: 12. CDR3 sequence reads: CASSSLQGKTDQPQHF. CDR3 in DNA: TGTGCCAGTAGTTCGCTACAGGGGAAAACTGATCAGCCCCAGCATTTT.

The chain joins TRBV28 to TRBJ2-7, with 8 nucleotides matching TRBD2. V trimming: 5 bases; J trimming: 0 bases; junction bases outside the gene matches: 6. CDR3 length: 15 amino acids. Germline loops: CDR1 MDHEN, CDR2 SYDVKM. CDR3 nucleotide sequence: TGTGCCAGCAGTAGCGGGAGTGAAGGCTCCTACGAGCAGTACTTC. It encodes CASSSGSEGSYEQYF.

The chain links TRBV5-4 to TRBJ1-2, with no clear D. CDR3 length equals 15 residues. Germline V lookup: CDR1 SGHNT, CDR2 YYREEE (reference sequence). V lost 0 bases and J lost 4, with 13 bases in between. In DNA form, the CDR3 reads TGTGCCAGCAGCTTGGATTCTCCGGGGAGCTATGGCTACACCTTC. Protein sequence: CASSLDSPGSYGYTF.

The chain carries TRBV5-4 and TRBJ2-7; 11 positions match TRBD1. From germline, CDR1 is SGHNT and CDR2 YYREEE (reference sequence). J gave up 5 bases and V 5 bases, and 6 bases lay outside the gene matches. The CDR3 contains 14 residues. Written as DNA, the CDR3 is TGTGCCAGCAGGACGGACAGGGGGCTGAACGAGCAGTACTTC. Residues: CASRTDRGLNEQYF.